A single T cell receptor (beta chain) is shown here with its context. Antigen: not known. The data originate from a study of OX40 agonist ivuxolimab in advanced cancers. Background on the study: Dosing consisted of intravenous ivuxolimab at 0.01 to 10 mg/kg every 2 weeks. Study results and limitations: Antigens targeted by the expanded peripheral T cells were not determined.

The CDR3 runs to 15 residues. Trimming pared 0 bases from V and 7 bases from J, leaving 12 bases between. Germline V gives CDR1 MGHRA, CDR2 YSYEKL. The assay was immunoSEQ multiplex PCR, and TCRdb's table has in-frame clones only and misses some. The repertoire holds 85,000 to 100,000 clones, with approximately 85% as singletons. The rearrangement uses TRBV4-1 and TRBJ2-2; no definite D call. This sequence was found in an adult with an advanced solid tumor such as melanoma, head and neck, liver or kidney cancer. The material was CD4+ or CD8+ T cells sorted from blood, obtained in a trial of the OX40 agonist ivuxolimab. The CDR3 loop reads CASSQDPLNGGELFF. The CDR3 DNA sequence: TGCGCCAGCAGCCAAGATCCGTTAAACGGCGGGGAGCTGTTTTTT.